This T cell receptor (beta chain) was observed in a study of T cells after yellow fever vaccination. Study results and caveats: The presence of abundant clonotypes contaminating from the bulk population was possible in FACS-sorted repertoires. Detected again after the booster were most primary-vaccination clones, at 96% CD4 and 88% CD8. The CD4 and CD8 compartments had a small share of their clonotypes in common.

UMIs and a universal primer site were added when TCR cDNA was made by 5'RACE template switching. TCRdb itself ran the 5' RACE reads through MiXCR, one entry per CDR3 protein. The sample shows about 400,000 distinct CDR3 sequences, around 6.5% of them seen only once. There are many counts of this clonotype. Its antigen is unknown. Sequences were derived from PBMCs, sampled 5 days after the yellow fever booster vaccination. This receptor was identified in a man under 40 who received the YFV17D yellow fever vaccine.

This CDR3 is CASSVLQGANTGELFF. Here the CDR3 DNA reads TGTGCCAGCAGCGTACTACAGGGGGCCAACACCGGGGAGCTGTTTTTT. The chain combines TRBV7-6 with TRBJ2-2; 9 nucleotides align to TRBD1. In germline, CDR1 is SGHVS, CDR2 FNYEAQ. V dropped 5 bases and J dropped 2; count of bases not matched to a gene: 6. The CDR3 is 16 amino acids. Combining the CDR3 with reference TRBV7-6 and TRBJ2-2 gives the whole variable domain GAGVSQSPRYKVTKRGQDVALRCDPISGHVSLYWYRQALGQGPEFLTYFNYEAQQDKSGLPNDRFSAERPEGSISTLTIQRTEQRDSAMYRCASSVLQGANTGELFFGEGSRLTVL.